This passage covers 24 T cell receptor beta chains from one sample sequenced in a study of T cells in Graves' hyperthyroidism and ophthalmopathy. Researchers amplified the TCR beta CDR3 regions from RNA transcripts. HTBI primers were employed in a first-round RT-PCR of the TCR CDR3. A single record per CDR3 protein comes from TCRdb applying MiXCR to the multiplex PCR reads. There are about 360,000 distinct CDR3 sequences in the sample; 13% occur only once, and 9% to 9.5% lies in the top ten. The source material was blood. The receptors here all came from a woman aged 18-29 years with Graves' hyperthyroidism.

This clonotype has a count of ten or more. The CDR3 here is CASSLQGNLGTDTQYF. CDR3 nucleotides: TGTGCCAGCAGCCTACAGGGGAACTTGGGCACAGATACGCAGTATTTT. V gene TRBV7-9 combines with J gene TRBJ2-3; 7 bases fit TRBD1. Germline loops: CDR1 SEHNR, CDR2 FQNEAQ (reference sequence). The CDR3 is 16 residues long. With V trimmed by 5 bases and J by 1 base, 9 bases remained unmatched.

In its sample, this clonotype was seen many times. The genes are TRBV7-2 and TRBJ2-3; the match to TRBD2 covers 9 bases. This CDR3 comprises 15 residues. Germline V CDR1 and CDR2: SGHTA, FQGNSA. The trim removed 4 bases at V and 0 bases at J, leaving 2 bases unmatched. In DNA, the CDR3 is TGTGCCAGCAGCTCGCTAGCGGGAAGCACAGATACGCAGTATTTT. Its translation is CASSSLAGSTDTQYF. Supplemented by reference TRBV7-2 and TRBJ2-3, the full variable domain reads GAGVSQSPSNKVTEKGKDVELRCDPISGHTALYWYRQSLGQGLEFLIYFQGNSAPDKSGLPSDRFSAERTGGSVSTLTIQRTQQEDSAVYLCASSSLAGSTDTQYFGPGTRLTVL.

The sample holds many counts of this clonotype. This chain joins TRBV20-1 and TRBJ2-2; 8 nucleotides line up with TRBD2. V was clipped by 4 bases and J by 5 bases; unmatched bases: 9. The CDR3 is made up of 15 amino acids. Per germline, CDR1 DFQATT and CDR2 SNEGSKA (reference sequence). CDR3 DNA: TGCAGTGCTACTCACAGCGGGAGAGGAACCGGGGAGCTGTTTTTT. This sequence encodes CSATHSGRGTGELFF.

The sample holds many counts of this clonotype. The chain uses TRBV28 and TRBJ2-7, with TRBD2 matching 7 bases. The CDR3 is 16 residues long. The germline V gene encodes CDR1 MDHEN and CDR2 SYDVKM. V was clipped by 6 bases and J by 2 bases; unmatched bases: 13. The CDR3 DNA follows: TGTGCCAGCAGGCCACCCGGGGCGGGAGACCCCTACGAGCAGTACTTC. Translating it yields CASRPPGAGDPYEQYF. Complete variable domain (other parts from reference TRBV28 and TRBJ2-7): DVKVTQSSRYLVKRTGEKVFLECVQDMDHENMFWYRQDPGLGLRLIYFSYDVKMKEKGDIPEGYSVSREKKERFSLILESASTNQTSMYLCASRPPGAGDPYEQYFGPGTRLTVT.

The chain uses TRBV4-2 and TRBJ2-5; TRBD2 matches at 7 bases. V shed 5 bases, J shed 5 bases, and the junction held 11 bases outside the gene matches. The V gene's germline CDR1 is LGHNA and CDR2 YNFKEQ. There are 15 residues in the CDR3. CDR3 DNA sequence: TGTGCCAGCAGCGAAGGGGACTACCTTTGTGAGACCCAGTACTTC. Its translation is CASSEGDYLCETQYF.

This clonotype was counted many times. The rearrangement links TRBV27 to TRBJ1-3; no clear D. V shed 8 bases and J shed 0 bases, with 8 bases lying between them. This CDR3 contains 13 residues. Germline values: CDR1 MNHEY, CDR2 SMNVEV (reference sequence). The CDR3 sequence is CASLDRSGNTIYF. The CDR3 DNA sequence: TGTGCCAGCCTGGATCGCTCTGGAAACACCATATATTTT.

Comment on this clonotype: At one boundary the junction diverges from the germline segment, which might be a read error. The chain uses TRBV5-1 and TRBJ1-2; weak D call: TRBD1 (5 bases). The CDR3 is 17 residues long. CDR1 and CDR2 from the germline V gene are SGHRS and YFSETQ. DNA for the CDR3: TGTGCCAGCAGCGAACCCCGGGGGAGAGGGCTTAACTATGGCTACACCTTC. As protein: CASSEPRGRGLNYGYTF. Complete variable domain (other parts from reference TRBV5-1 and TRBJ1-2): KAGVTQTPRYLIKTRGQQVTLSCSPISGHRSVSWYQQTPGQGLQFLFEYFSETQRNKGNFPGRFSGRQFSNSRSEMNVSTLELGDSALYLCASSEPRGRGLNYGYTFGSGTRLTVV.

CDR3 residues: CASSALRGRGGFDEQFF. CDR3 nucleotide sequence: TGTGCCAGCAGCGCCCTTCGAGGGCGGGGGGGCTTCGATGAGCAGTTCTTC. The genes are TRBV9 and TRBJ2-1, with TRBD2 matching over 9 bases. The junction had 15 bases not matched to a gene; V was cut back by 3 bases and J by 8 bases. CDR3 size: 17 residues. Germline V gene sequence: CDR1 SGDLS, CDR2 YYNGEE.

The chain couples TRBV7-9 to TRBJ2-1; no definite D call. The CDR3 length is 13 residues. V lost 2 bases, J lost 6 bases, and 8 bases lay in between. CDR1 SEHNR and CDR2 FQNEAQ come from the germline V gene (reference sequence). The CDR3 spells CASSLSQINEQFF. CDR3 DNA: TGTGCCAGCAGCTTATCCCAAATCAATGAGCAGTTCTTC. Filled out from reference TRBV7-9 and TRBJ2-1, the complete variable domain reads DTGVSQNPRHKITKRGQNVTFRCDPISEHNRLYWYRQTLGQGPEFLTYFQNEAQLEKSRLLSDRFSAERPKGSFSTLEIQRTEQGDSAMYLCASSLSQINEQFFGPGTRLTVL.

This clonotype was detected a few times. A much larger clone lies one base from this, so it may be a read error. The chain links TRBV20-1 to TRBJ2-7; D is perhaps TRBD2 (5 bases). Trimming left V 2 bases short and J 7 bases short, with 15 bases between. Germline V gene sequence: CDR1 DFQATT, CDR2 SNEGSKA (reference sequence). The CDR3 length is 13 residues. The CDR3 region has the DNA TGCAGTGCTAGACCCACTATGCGAGGGGAGCAGTACTTC. It specifies CSARPTMRGEQYF.

The chain has TRBV6-1 and TRBJ1-5, with D possibly TRBD1 on 5 matching bases. The V and J ends lost 2 bases and 2 bases respectively, with 13 bases between them. The CDR3 has 16 residues. CDR1 is MNHNS and CDR2 is SASEGT in the germline V gene. CDR3 in amino acids: CASSEYGGFGNQPQHF. CDR3 bases: TGTGCCAGCAGTGAATATGGGGGATTCGGCAATCAGCCCCAGCATTTT.

On this clonotype itself: This may be a read error, as it is one base from a much larger clone. Here the CDR3 omits its conserved ending phenylalanine or tryptophan, so a read error is the likely source. V usage is TRBV27 and J usage is TRBJ1-2; 10 bases line up with TRBD1. The CDR3 has 16 residues. The V gene's germline CDR1 is MNHEY and CDR2 SMNVEV (reference sequence). Unmatched junction bases numbered 11, after V lost 4 bases and J lost 6 bases. CDR3 sequence: CASSSYRDRGSHGYTL. For the CDR3, the DNA is TGTGCCAGCAGTTCATACCGGGACAGGGGATCCCATGGCTACACCCTC.

The sample holds many counts of this clonotype. This CDR3 is CASSAWTGLMDEQYF. The CDR3 DNA reads as TGTGCCAGCAGCGCCTGGACAGGGCTTATGGACGAGCAGTACTTC. The chain couples TRBV2 to TRBJ2-7; 8 positions agree with TRBD1. V lost 6 bases, J lost 5 bases, and 12 bases stayed unmatched. Germline V lookup: CDR1 SNHLY, CDR2 FYNNEI. There are 15 residues in the CDR3.

This clonotype was seen at least ten times. This chain connects TRBV29-1 to TRBJ1-2; D is possibly TRBD1 (5 bases). V was clipped by 7 bases and J by 2 bases, with 20 bases between them. Germline values: CDR1 SQVTM, CDR2 ANQGSEA. CDR3 length: 15 amino acids. CDR3 amino acids: CSATEGAGFNYGYTF. As DNA, the CDR3 is TGCAGCGCTACGGAAGGGGCAGGTTTCAACTATGGCTACACCTTC.

This clonotype was detected ten times or more. The rearrangement uses TRBV28 and TRBJ1-6; weak D call: TRBD1 (6 bases). Trimming cost V 1 base and J 8 bases, with 12 bases left between them. The CDR3 sequence is 15 residues long. Germline values: CDR1 MDHEN, CDR2 SYDVKM. CDR3 bases: TGTGCCAGCAGTTTATTCTCAGGGGTGGATTCACCCCTCCACTTT. It yields the protein CASSLFSGVDSPLHF.

This clonotype was detected many times. This chain joins TRBV28 and TRBJ1-1, with D possibly being TRBD1 (6 bases). The V end lost 5 bases, the J end lost 4 bases, and 14 bases lay between the germline ends. The CDR3 has 14 residues. From germline, CDR1 is MDHEN and CDR2 SYDVKM. The DNA for the CDR3 is TGTGCCAGCAGTCGAACAGGGAAGGCCACTGAAGCTTTCTTT. Amino acid sequence: CASSRTGKATEAFF. Full variable domain (remainder filled in from reference TRBV28 and TRBJ1-1): DVKVTQSSRYLVKRTGEKVFLECVQDMDHENMFWYRQDPGLGLRLIYFSYDVKMKEKGDIPEGYSVSREKKERFSLILESASTNQTSMYLCASSRTGKATEAFFGQGTRLTVV.

Details on this clonotype: A junction end diverges from the germline sequence, so it may reflect a read error. The CDR3 loop is CASGFSGGGTDTQYF. Here the CDR3 DNA reads TGTGCCAGCGGCTTTAGCGGGGGTGGCACAGATACGCAGTATTTT. This sequence joins TRBV7-2 and TRBJ2-3; 9 bases match TRBD2. Germline CDR1 SGHTA, CDR2 FQGNSA. The CDR3 contains 15 residues. Based on the CDR3 plus reference TRBV7-2 and TRBJ2-3, the full variable domain is GAGVSQSPSNKVTEKGKDVELRCDPISGHTALYWYRQSLGQGLEFLIYFQGNSAPDKSGLPSDRFSAERTGGSVSTLTIQRTQQEDSAVYLCASGFSGGGTDTQYFGPGTRLTVL.

This clonotype occurred many times. This chain links TRBV30 with TRBJ2-1, with 15 bases lining up with TRBD2. The CDR3 sequence is 14 residues long. CDR1 and CDR2 from the germline V gene are GTSNPN and SVGIG (reference sequence). Trimming removed 5 bases from V and 8 bases from J; junction bases left unmatched: 4. The CDR3 region is CAWGLAGGPHEQFF. Here the CDR3 DNA reads TGTGCCTGGGGACTAGCGGGAGGGCCCCATGAGCAGTTCTTC.

This clonotype was detected many times. The chain links TRBV20-1 to TRBJ2-5; TRBD2 matches at 10 bases. Germline V gives CDR1 DFQATT, CDR2 SNEGSKA (reference sequence). This CDR3 spans 14 amino acids. V gave up 6 bases and J gave up 5 bases; unmatched junction bases: 9. The CDR3 DNA reads as TGCAGTGCCCCAAAGCGGGAGGGCCGTGAGACCCAGTACTTC. Translated: CSAPKREGRETQYF.

About this clonotype: One end of the junction fails to match germline, which may point to a read error. The chain links TRBV15 to TRBJ1-1, with D unresolved. The V gene's germline CDR1 is LNHNV and CDR2 YYDKDF (reference sequence). The CDR3 loop spans 15 amino acids. CDR3 nucleotide sequence: TGTGCCACCAGCAGAGATCCGGGGATGAACACTGAAACTTTCTTT. Its translation: CATSRDPGMNTETFF. The full variable domain, with the rest looked up from reference TRBV15 and TRBJ1-1, is DAMVIQNPRYQVTQFGKPVTLSCSQTLNHNVMYWYQQKSSQAPKLLFHYYDKDFNNEADTPDNFQSRRPNTSFCFLDIRSPGLGDTAMYLCATSRDPGMNTETFFGQGTRLTVV.

This clonotype showed up many times. The chain joins TRBV12-3 or TRBV12-4 to TRBJ1-6; D call uncertain. The CDR3 spans 19 residues. V was trimmed by 2 bases and J by 1 base, leaving 18 bases between them. The CDR3 nucleotides read TGTGCCAGCAGTTTAAGGTCCATATTGGCAAGGTCCTATAATTCACCCCTCCACTTT. It yields the protein CASSLRSILARSYNSPLHF.

The V gene is TRBV9, the J gene TRBJ2-6, with TRBD1 matching over 9 bases. J lost 11 bases, V lost 4 bases, and 4 bases had no gene match. The germline V gene encodes CDR1 SGDLS and CDR2 YYNGEE. This CDR3 contains 13 residues. The DNA for the CDR3 is TGTGCCAGCAGCTTTGGGACAGGGTACGTCCTGACTTTC. It is translated as CASSFGTGYVLTF. Drawing the rest from reference TRBV9 and TRBJ2-6, the complete variable domain is DSGVTQTPKHLITATGQRVTLRCSPRSGDLSVYWYQQSLDQGLQFLIQYYNGEERAKGNILERFSAQQFPDLHSELNLSSLELGDSALYFCASSFGTGYVLTFGAGSRLTVL.

This chain connects TRBV7-9 to TRBJ1-3; 9 positions agree with TRBD1. V shed 5 bases, J shed 2 bases, and the junction held 7 bases outside the gene matches. Germline CDR1 and CDR2: SEHNR and FQNEAQ (reference sequence). The CDR3 runs to 16 residues. The CDR3 DNA follows: TGTGCCAGCAGCCGCCAGACAGGGGGAGCTGGAAACACCATATATTTT. This sequence encodes CASSRQTGGAGNTIYF.

This clonotype was seen at least ten times. This chain links TRBV18 with TRBJ1-3, with unresolved D. Looked up from germline, CDR1 is KGHSH and CDR2 is LQKENI. The CDR3 is 15 amino acids. Trimming took 3 bases from V and 0 from J, leaving 9 bases between them. This CDR3 reads CASSPRQSSGNTIYF. The CDR3, as DNA: TGTGCCAGCTCACCTAGGCAGAGCTCTGGAAACACCATATATTTT. Complete variable domain (other parts from reference TRBV18 and TRBJ1-3): NAGVMQNPRHLVRRRGQEARLRCSPMKGHSHVYWYRQLPEEGLKFMVYLQKENIIDESGMPKERFSAEFPKEGPSILRIQQVVRGDSAAYFCASSPRQSSGNTIYFGEGSWLTVV.